The 15 T cell receptor beta chains below come from one sample, sequenced in a study of blood T cell repertoires in COVID-19 (dated by TCRdb to the early 2020s). Library method: the immunoSEQ multiplex PCR assay. TCRdb retrieved this table from immuneACCESS and kept in-frame rearrangements only. Not all clones are present; in checked studies, unresolved V genes account for under half, and no reason is known for the remainder. Counted in this sample were about 330,000 clones; over 75% of them appeared once. In total, the top ten clones hold 5% of the sample. The material sequenced was PBMCs or T cells enriched from blood (not recorded which). These receptor sequences come from a man aged 30 to 45 who had recovered from COVID-19.

The chain carries TRBV2 and TRBJ1-2, with D perhaps matching TRBD1 (5 bases). CDR1 is SNHLY and CDR2 is FYNNEI in the germline V gene. V shed 6 bases and J shed 7 bases, with 18 bases lying between them. The CDR3 is made up of 14 amino acids. CDR3 DNA: TGTGCCAGCAGGGAAAGGGGAGGGGTTGTTGGCTACACCTTC. It specifies CASRERGGVVGYTF. Combining the CDR3 with reference TRBV2 and TRBJ1-2 gives the whole variable domain EPEVTQTPSHQVTQMGQEVILRCVPISNHLYFYWYRQILGQKVEFLVSFYNNEISEKSEIFDDQFSVERPDGSNFTLKIRSTKLEDSAMYFCASRERGGVVGYTFGSGTRLTVV.

V is TRBV28 and J is TRBJ2-7, with TRBD1 matching over 8 bases. J lost 6 bases, V lost 5 bases, and 9 bases had no gene match. Germline loops: CDR1 MDHEN, CDR2 SYDVKM. The CDR3 covers 14 residues. The DNA of the CDR3 is TGTGCCAGCAGTGGCGGACAGGGTGGTTTCGAGCAGTACTTC. It yields the protein CASSGGQGGFEQYF.

V gene TRBV14 combines with J gene TRBJ1-1; 7 nucleotides match TRBD1. The CDR3 consists of 16 residues. V shed 3 bases and J 4 bases; nucleotides not matched to a gene: 11. Germline V gene data show CDR1 as SGHDN and CDR2 as FVKESK. Here the CDR3 DNA reads TGTGCCAGCAGCCAGTTGGGCAGGGGGAAGGGCACTGAAGCTTTCTTT. Translation gives CASSQLGRGKGTEAFF. Full variable domain (remainder filled in from reference TRBV14 and TRBJ1-1): EAGVTQFPSHSVIEKGQTVTLRCDPISGHDNLYWYRRVMGKEIKFLLHFVKESKQDESGMPNNRFLAERTGGTYSTLKVQPAELEDSGVYFCASSQLGRGKGTEAFFGQGTRLTVV.

V and J are TRBV18 and TRBJ1-4, with 7 positions matching TRBD1. Germline assignment: CDR1 KGHSH and CDR2 LQKENI. CDR3 length: 16 amino acids. V lost 3 bases and J lost 4; bases outside the gene matches: 8. CDR3 region: CASSPAPGQRNEKLFF. In DNA, the CDR3 is TGTGCCAGCTCACCCGCCCCGGGACAGCGTAATGAAAAACTGTTTTTT.

The chain recombines TRBV28 with TRBJ1-2; 7 positions match TRBD1. CDR3 length: 13 amino acids. The V gene's germline CDR1 is MDHEN and CDR2 SYDVKM. J gave up 8 bases and V 3 bases, and 6 bases lay outside the gene matches. The CDR3 bases are TGTGCCAGCAGTTTGTTAGGGGGCGGAGGCTACACCTTC. Its protein is CASSLLGGGGYTF.

V gene TRBV29-1 combines with J gene TRBJ1-1; 7 nucleotides align to TRBD1. Germline CDR1 and CDR2: SQVTM and ANQGSEA. After removal of 2 bases from V and 4 bases from J, the junction contained 1 base not matched to a gene. The CDR3 has 12 amino acids. DNA for the CDR3: TGCAGCGTTGAACAGGGGGGCACTGAAGCTTTCTTT. This codes for CSVEQGGTEAFF.

This chain uses TRBV7-2 with TRBJ2-1; tentative D call: TRBD2 (7 bases). V shed 0 bases and J shed 8 bases, with 11 bases lying between them. The CDR3 is made up of 14 amino acids. Germline V gene data show CDR1 as SGHTA and CDR2 as FQGNSA. The CDR3 DNA reads as TGTGCCAGCAGCTTAGCGGGGGGGCGGGATGAGCAGTTCTTC. Translation gives CASSLAGGRDEQFF. The full variable domain, in which reference TRBV7-2 and TRBJ2-1 provide the parts outside the CDR3, is GAGVSQSPSNKVTEKGKDVELRCDPISGHTALYWYRQSLGQGLEFLIYFQGNSAPDKSGLPSDRFSAERTGGSVSTLTIQRTQQEDSAVYLCASSLAGGRDEQFFGPGTRLTVL.

The chain links TRBV30 to TRBJ1-4; D is perhaps TRBD1 (6 bases). CDR3 length: 14 amino acids. V shed 0 bases and J shed 8 bases, with 13 bases lying between them. From germline, CDR1 is GTSNPN and CDR2 SVGIG (reference sequence). DNA for the CDR3: TGTGCCTGGAGTGTAGGGCAGGGGCGGGAAAAACTGTTTTTT. It codes for CAWSVGQGREKLFF.

This clone was detected only once. The CDR3 nucleotides read TGCAGCGTTGTGGTAGCAGGGGGCGATCAGCCCCAGCATTTT. Its translation: CSVVVAGGDQPQHF. The gene calls are TRBV29-1 and TRBJ1-5; 8 bases agree with TRBD1. V shed 4 bases, J shed 5 bases, and the junction held 7 bases outside the gene matches. Germline assignment: CDR1 SQVTM and CDR2 ANQGSEA. The CDR3 sequence is 14 residues long.

V gene TRBV24-1 combines with J gene TRBJ2-3, with 8 bases identical to TRBD2. The J segment lost 1 base and the V segment lost 2 bases, leaving 4 bases of the junction unmatched. The CDR3 consists of 16 residues. Germline V lookup: CDR1 KGHDR, CDR2 SFDVKD. The CDR3 bases are TGTGCCACCAGTGATTCGACACTAGCGGGCACAGATACGCAGTATTTT. Translation: CATSDSTLAGTDTQYF.

The rearrangement joins TRBV19 to TRBJ2-7, with TRBD1 as a possible D gene (6 bases). Trimming removed 5 bases from V and 1 base from J, with 18 bases in between. Germline V CDR1 and CDR2: LNHDA, SQIVND (reference sequence). The CDR3 totals 16 residues. CDR3 bases: TGTGCCAGTAGTCCACCCAGGGGTCTAGGGTCCTACGAGCAGTACTTC. This translates into CASSPPRGLGSYEQYF.

The chain joins TRBV29-1 to TRBJ2-7; weak D call: TRBD1 (6 bases). The CDR3 contains 15 residues. The V gene's germline CDR1 is SQVTM and CDR2 ANQGSEA. Between the trimmed V and J ends, which lost 1 base and 4 bases, there was a span of 17 bases. The CDR3 is CSVEVPQGLLYEQYF. The CDR3 region has the DNA TGCAGCGTTGAAGTACCACAGGGTCTCCTTTACGAGCAGTACTTC.

This chain links TRBV2 with TRBJ2-1; D possibly corresponds to TRBD1 (6 bases). Trimming cost V 8 bases and J 0 bases, with 8 bases left between them. The germline CDR1 and CDR2 sequences are SNHLY and FYNNEI. The CDR3 runs to 13 residues. CDR3 loop: CASRDTSYNEQFF. DNA of the CDR3: TGTGCCAGCCGGGACACCTCCTACAATGAGCAGTTCTTC.

The chain couples TRBV11-3 to TRBJ2-2, with D perhaps TRBD2 (6 bases). The length of the CDR3 is 13 residues. The germline V gene encodes CDR1 SGHNT and CDR2 YENEEA. Deletions cut 8 bases from V and 1 base from J, with 8 bases between. CDR3 residues: CASGRQNTGELFF. The CDR3 region has the DNA TGTGCCAGCGGGAGGCAGAACACCGGGGAGCTGTTTTTT.

The rearrangement links TRBV2 to TRBJ1-6; 9 bases align to TRBD1. This CDR3 spans 15 amino acids. The V segment lost 6 bases and the J segment 7 bases; nucleotides outside the gene matches: 7. Germline V CDR1 and CDR2: SNHLY, FYNNEI. CDR3 residues: CASRGDRAGNSPLHF. The CDR3 nucleotides are TGTGCCAGCAGGGGGGACAGGGCGGGGAATTCACCCCTCCACTTT.